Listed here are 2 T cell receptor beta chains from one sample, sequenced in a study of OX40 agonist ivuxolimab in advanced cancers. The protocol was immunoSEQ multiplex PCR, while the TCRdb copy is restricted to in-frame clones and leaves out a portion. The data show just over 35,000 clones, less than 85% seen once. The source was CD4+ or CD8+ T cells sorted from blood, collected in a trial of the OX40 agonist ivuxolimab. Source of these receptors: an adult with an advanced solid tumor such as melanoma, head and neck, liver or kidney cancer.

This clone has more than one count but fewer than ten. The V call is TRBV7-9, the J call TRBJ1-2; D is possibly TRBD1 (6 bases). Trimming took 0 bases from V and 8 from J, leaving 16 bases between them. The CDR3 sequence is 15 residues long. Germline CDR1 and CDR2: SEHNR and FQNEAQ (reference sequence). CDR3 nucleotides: TGTGCCAGCAGCTTAGCCTCGGGACAAGCAAAAGGCTACACCTTC. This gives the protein CASSLASGQAKGYTF.

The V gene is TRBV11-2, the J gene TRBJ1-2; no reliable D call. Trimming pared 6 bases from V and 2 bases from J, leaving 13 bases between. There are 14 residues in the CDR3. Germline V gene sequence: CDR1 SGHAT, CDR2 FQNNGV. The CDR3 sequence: CASSFTGSNYGYTF. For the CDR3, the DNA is TGTGCCAGCAGTTTCACCGGGTCCAACTATGGCTACACCTTC.